These T cell receptor beta chains were read from a single sample in a study of human T cells and chemical hapten exposure. TCRdb reanalysed the RACE reads using MiXCR and keeps one entry per CDR3 protein. Altogether some 52,000 distinct CDR3 sequences are present, approximately 10% being singletons, with the ten largest covering about 1.7%. The material sequenced was whole blood, taken in connection with sensitization to the hapten diphenylcyclopropenone (DPC). These receptor sequences come from a woman between 40 and 55 years old with alopecia areata. Some clones in this sample may be carry-over from other donors' samples. CDR3s include the opening cysteine and the closing phenylalanine or tryptophan.

V gene: TRBV29-1; CDR3 protein: CSVGQGHSGNTIYF
V gene: TRBV7-2; CDR3 protein: CASSPGRVTQYF
V gene: TRBV28; CDR3 protein: CASSLHRGEQYF
V gene: TRBV29-1; CDR3 protein: CSVDRTGSYNEQFF
V gene: TRBV28; CDR3 protein: CASKSVAGSLLLNF
V gene: TRBV3-1; CDR3 protein: CASSQGHSQETQYF
V gene: TRBV7-8; CDR3 protein: CASSLIQGRGYTF
V gene: TRBV5-5; CDR3 protein: CASSGTGYLGTEAFF
V gene: TRBV5-1; CDR3 protein: CASSLQGQGNGYTF
V gene: TRBV5-1; CDR3 protein: CASSLEGNAGANVLTF
V gene: TRBV10-3; CDR3 protein: CAIRPAGDTQYF
V gene: TRBV29-1; CDR3 protein: CSVGQMNTEAFF
V gene: TRBV20-1; CDR3 protein: CSAADTQTYYEQYF
V gene: TRBV28; CDR3 protein: CASSNPYNEQFF
V gene: TRBV29-1; CDR3 protein: CSHTQGAKNIQYF
V gene: TRBV18; CDR3 protein: CASSQSSYEQYF
V gene: TRBV29-1; CDR3 protein: CSVEAPDSTNEQFF
V gene: TRBV19; CDR3 protein: CASSISGANTGELFF
V gene: TRBV12-3/TRBV12-4; CDR3 protein: CASRGTGGVFGTEAFF
V gene: TRBV23-1; CDR3 protein: CASSQSSDTGWGGYEQYF
V gene: TRBV15; CDR3 protein: CATSRLSSGSGNEQFF
V gene: TRBV28; CDR3 protein: CASSSGPTSRYF
V gene: TRBV7-3; CDR3 protein: CASSPEGLAGVVQYF
V gene: TRBV4-3; CDR3 protein: CASSQGLLISGGPDTQYF
V gene: TRBV29-1; CDR3 protein: CSVGQYNEQFF
V gene: TRBV7-8; CDR3 protein: CASSPWDIGGQTQYF
V gene: TRBV12-3/TRBV12-4; CDR3 protein: CASTANSGNTIYF
V gene: TRBV11-3; CDR3 protein: CASSGTSNAYEQYF
V gene: TRBV10-3; CDR3 protein: CAISEDVGDSRADTQYF
V gene: TRBV28; CDR3 protein: CASSSYSGANVLTF
V gene: TRBV7-9; CDR3 protein: CASSSAPGEQFF
V gene: TRBV24-1; CDR3 protein: CATSESVGKGKDNEQFF
V gene: TRBV11-3; CDR3 protein: CASSLGGLGAEQFF
V gene: TRBV6-6; CDR3 protein: CASSPGQGGEQYF
V gene: TRBV7-9; CDR3 protein: CASSFRTNTEAFF
V gene: TRBV7-6; CDR3 protein: CASSFRTSHPFGETQYF
V gene: TRBV29-1; CDR3 protein: CSVGGSEETQYF
V gene: TRBV29-1; CDR3 protein: CSVENGDRDNGYTF
V gene: TRBV4-1; CDR3 protein: CASSRFFADQETQYF
V gene: TRBV20-1; CDR3 protein: CSADRGSGTEAFF
V gene: TRBV29-1; CDR3 protein: CSATDSPNQPQHF
V gene: TRBV19; CDR3 protein: CASSSTGDPNYGYTF
V gene: TRBV29-1; CDR3 protein: CSVRLESDTQYF
V gene: TRBV7-6; CDR3 protein: CASSLALASNTQYF
V gene: TRBV7-9; CDR3 protein: CASSRGGADQAFF
V gene: TRBV28; CDR3 protein: CASSLRGLGNTIYF
V gene: TRBV5-1; CDR3 protein: CASSLGTTIQETQYF
V gene: TRBV7-9; CDR3 protein: CASSPTGSQETQYF
V gene: TRBV2; CDR3 protein: CASSGVPDRGKYNEQFF
V gene: TRBV7-8; CDR3 protein: CASSPLLAGGEQFF
V gene: TRBV20-1; CDR3 protein: CSARASSYEQYF
V gene: TRBV7-8; CDR3 protein: CASSSMTVNTEAFF
V gene: TRBV20-1; CDR3 protein: CSARAPDRGLRNQPQHF
V gene: TRBV20-1; CDR3 protein: CSARDGAAFVSTQYF